The rows below give T cell receptor beta chains drawn from one sample of a study of T cells after yellow fever vaccination. MiXCR, applied by TCRdb to the 5' RACE reads, yields one record per CDR3 protein. The table records 300,000 to 350,000 distinct CDR3 sequences, about 10% of them present only once. The material was CD4+ T cells sorted from PBMCs, obtained 45 days after the yellow fever booster vaccination. These receptors were obtained from a man between 18 and 35 years old who received the YFV17D yellow fever vaccine. CDR3s include the opening cysteine and the closing phenylalanine or tryptophan. D genes are given only for firm matches. Rows may omit the clone size; those that give it use once, few, many or a size class.

j_gene,d_gene,abundance,v_gene,CDR3nt,CDR3aa
TRBJ1-2,NA,NA,TRBV27,TGTGCCAGCAGTTTACGGGGGCCGGATGGCTACACCTTC,CASSLRGPDGYTF
TRBJ2-3,NA,few,TRBV9,TGTGCCAGCAGCGTAGGGGGCTCCTTGGTTGCAGATACGCAGTATTTT,CASSVGGSLVADTQYF
TRBJ1-2,TRBD1,NA,TRBV6-5,TGTGCCAGCAGACTGGGACAGGGTATCTATGGCTACACCTTC,CASRLGQGIYGYTF
TRBJ1-2,NA,few,TRBV7-6,TGTGCCAGCAGCTTGGGGGGCGCGGGAGGCTACACCTTC,CASSLGGAGGYTF
TRBJ1-1,NA,NA,TRBV27,TGTGCCAGCAGTTTATCTCGGGGTTGGACTGAAGCTTTCTTT,CASSLSRGWTEAFF
TRBJ1-2,NA,NA,TRBV12-3/TRBV12-4,TGTGCCAGCAGGGCGCCTCCACTAAACTATGGCTACACCTTC,CASRAPPLNYGYTF
TRBJ2-4,NA,few,TRBV20-1,TGCAGTGCTAGACCATGGCGGGTTCTAGCCAAAAACATTCAGTACTTC,CSARPWRVLAKNIQYF
TRBJ1-1,NA,many,TRBV20-1,TGCAGTGCTAAGACCCGGGACAATATCCCGAAATGGTGCTTCTTT,CSAKTRDNIPKWCFF
TRBJ2-5,NA,many,TRBV5-1,TGTGCCAGCAGCTCCGGACGGATCCAAGAGACCCAGTACTTC,CASSSGRIQETQYF
TRBJ1-2,NA,NA,TRBV7-2,TGTGCCAGCAGTTATCACATGCTACCCACATATAACTATGGCTACACCTTC,CASSYHMLPTYNYGYTF
TRBJ2-2,TRBD2,NA,TRBV5-6,TGTGCCAGCAGAGGCCTGCGGGGGAAGGCCGGGGAGCTGTTTTTT,CASRGLRGKAGELFF
TRBJ2-7,TRBD2,NA,TRBV12-3/TRBV12-4,TGTGCCAGCCGGGGGGATCCCTACGAGCAGTACTTC,CASRGDPYEQYF
TRBJ1-1,NA,many,TRBV7-9,TGTGCCAGCAGCTCACAGGGTCAGACGGACACTGAAGCTTTCTTT,CASSSQGQTDTEAFF
TRBJ1-2,NA,NA,TRBV4-3,TGCGCCAGCAGCCAAGACGGTAGGGGCTACACCTTC,CASSQDGRGYTF
TRBJ2-2,NA,few,TRBV7-2,TGTGCCAGCAGCTTGGGTTGGTCCGGGGAGCTGTTTTTT,CASSLGWSGELFF
TRBJ2-5,NA,NA,TRBV20-1,TGCAGTGCCCCAAGCGCGGGGGAGACCCAGTACTTC,CSAPSAGETQYF
TRBJ2-2,NA,many,TRBV20-1,TGCAGTGCTAGAACCGGCCTGAACACCGGGGAGCTGTTTTTT,CSARTGLNTGELFF
TRBJ2-2,TRBD1,NA,TRBV28,TGTGCCAGCAGGACCAGGGGGAGTTACACCGGGGAGCTGTTTTTT,CASRTRGSYTGELFF
TRBJ2-5,TRBD1,few,TRBV20-1,TGCAGTGCTGGCGGACAGGGTTGGGAGACCCAGTACTTC,CSAGGQGWETQYF
TRBJ2-1,NA,NA,TRBV20-1,TGCAGTGCTAGAGATTTGGGGGCACCCCACTACAATGAGCAGTTCTTC,CSARDLGAPHYNEQFF
TRBJ1-4,NA,NA,TRBV28,TGTGCCAGCAAGGGGGGCTCTAATGAAAAACTGTTTTTT,CASKGGSNEKLFF
TRBJ1-2,NA,NA,TRBV20-1,TGCAGTGCTAGAGATCTGGGCCCCACAGGTGGCTACACCTTC,CSARDLGPTGGYTF
TRBJ2-3,NA,few,TRBV6-5,TGTGCCAGCAGTTACACGGACTTAACAGATACGCAGTATTTT,CASSYTDLTDTQYF
TRBJ1-1,TRBD1,NA,TRBV5-6,TGTGCCAGCAGCTTGGAGGGGACAGGTTTCACTGAAGCTTTCTTT,CASSLEGTGFTEAFF
TRBJ1-5,NA,NA,TRBV20-1,TGCAGTGCTAGCCGGGTTATCAATCAGCCCCAGCATTTT,CSASRVINQPQHF
TRBJ1-1,NA,NA,TRBV7-2,TGTGCCAGCAGCCCACGGGGGGCCCCCGGAGAAGCTTTCTTT,CASSPRGAPGEAFF
TRBJ1-4,NA,NA,TRBV5-4,TGTGCCAGCAGCAGGGCGGGATCGGCTAATGAAAAACTGTTTTTT,CASSRAGSANEKLFF
TRBJ2-6,TRBD2,many,TRBV4-3,TGCGCCAGCAGCCAAGCGGCGCCGGGACTAGCGTCCGGGGCCAACGTCCTGACTTTC,CASSQAAPGLASGANVLTF
TRBJ1-1,TRBD1,many,TRBV5-1,TGCGCCAGCAGCCAACAGGGGGCTGGCACTGAGGCTTTCTTT,CASSQQGAGTEAFF
TRBJ2-1,NA,NA,TRBV6-5,TGTGCCAGCAGCCGACTGGGGGGGCCCAATGAGCAGTTCTTC,CASSRLGGPNEQFF
TRBJ2-2,NA,few,TRBV12-3/TRBV12-4,TGTGCCAGCAACGCAAACGACAGAGACACCGGGGAGCTGTTTTTT,CASNANDRDTGELFF
TRBJ2-2,TRBD2,NA,TRBV5-6,TGTGCCAGCAGCCCCTTCGCGGGGGTTAACGGGGAGCTGTTTTTT,CASSPFAGVNGELFF
TRBJ2-1,NA,NA,TRBV12-3/TRBV12-4,TGTGCCAGCAGTTGGACCAGGGTCCAGCAGTTCTTC,CASSWTRVQQFF
TRBJ2-3,NA,few,TRBV7-7,TGTGCCAGCGGGGCCGAAAACACAGATACGCAGTATTTT,CASGAENTDTQYF
TRBJ2-2,NA,many,TRBV4-3,TGCGCCAGCAGCCAGGGCGGACGGCTCGCCGGGGAGCTGTTTTTT,CASSQGGRLAGELFF
TRBJ2-3,NA,few,TRBV5-8,TGTGCCCAAGGTCGGGGGGCCAACACAGATACGCAGTATTTT,CAQGRGANTDTQYF
TRBJ2-7,TRBD1,many,TRBV7-9,TGTGCCAGCAGCCTACAGGGGAGCTCCTACGAGCAGTACTTC,CASSLQGSSYEQYF
TRBJ1-6,NA,NA,TRBV9,TGTGCCAGCAGCGTATCGGTTGATACCTCCTATAATTCACCCCTCCACTTT,CASSVSVDTSYNSPLHF
TRBJ2-5,NA,NA,TRBV7-2,TGTGCCAGCAGCCTGGGGCTTTCCCCCGAGACCCAGTACTTC,CASSLGLSPETQYF
TRBJ1-1,NA,many,TRBV6-2/TRBV6-3,TGTGCCAGCAGCCGTGCGACAGGAGTACCTGAAGCTTTCTTT,CASSRATGVPEAFF